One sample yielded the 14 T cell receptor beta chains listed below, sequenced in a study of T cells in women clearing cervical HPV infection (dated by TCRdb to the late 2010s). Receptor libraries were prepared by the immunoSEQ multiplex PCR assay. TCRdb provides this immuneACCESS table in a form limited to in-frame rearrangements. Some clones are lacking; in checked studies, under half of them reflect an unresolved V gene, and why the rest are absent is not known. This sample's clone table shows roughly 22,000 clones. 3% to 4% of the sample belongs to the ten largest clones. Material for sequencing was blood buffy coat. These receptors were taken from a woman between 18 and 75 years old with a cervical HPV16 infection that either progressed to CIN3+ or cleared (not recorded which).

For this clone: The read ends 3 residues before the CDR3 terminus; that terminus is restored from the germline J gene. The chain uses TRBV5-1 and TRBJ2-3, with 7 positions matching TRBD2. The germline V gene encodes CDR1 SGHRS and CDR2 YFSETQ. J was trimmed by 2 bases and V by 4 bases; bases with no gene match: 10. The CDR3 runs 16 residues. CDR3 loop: CASSPKRDYITDTQYF. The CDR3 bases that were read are TGCGCCAGCAGCCCTAAACGGGACTACATCACAGATACG.

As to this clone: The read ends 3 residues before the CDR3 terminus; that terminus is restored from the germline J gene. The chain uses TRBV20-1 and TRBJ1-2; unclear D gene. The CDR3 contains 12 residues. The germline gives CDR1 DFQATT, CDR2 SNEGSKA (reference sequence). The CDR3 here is CSAPRYSGGYTF. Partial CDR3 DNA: TGCAGTGCTCCCAGGTATAGTGGCGGC.

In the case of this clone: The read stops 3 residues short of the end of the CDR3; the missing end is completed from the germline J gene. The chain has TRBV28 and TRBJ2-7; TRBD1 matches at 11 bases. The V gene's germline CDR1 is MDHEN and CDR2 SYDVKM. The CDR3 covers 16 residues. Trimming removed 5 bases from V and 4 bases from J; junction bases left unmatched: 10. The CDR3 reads CASSTIGTGGGYEQYF. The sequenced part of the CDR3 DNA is TGTGCCAGCAGTACGATTGGGACAGGGGGAGGGTACGAG.

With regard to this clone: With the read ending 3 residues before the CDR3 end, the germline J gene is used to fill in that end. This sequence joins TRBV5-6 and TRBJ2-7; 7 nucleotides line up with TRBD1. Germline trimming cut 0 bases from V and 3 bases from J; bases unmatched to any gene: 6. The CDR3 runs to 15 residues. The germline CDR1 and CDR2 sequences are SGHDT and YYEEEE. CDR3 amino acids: CASSLGQGENYEQYF. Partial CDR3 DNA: TGTGCCAGCAGCTTGGGACAGGGAGAGAACTACGAG.

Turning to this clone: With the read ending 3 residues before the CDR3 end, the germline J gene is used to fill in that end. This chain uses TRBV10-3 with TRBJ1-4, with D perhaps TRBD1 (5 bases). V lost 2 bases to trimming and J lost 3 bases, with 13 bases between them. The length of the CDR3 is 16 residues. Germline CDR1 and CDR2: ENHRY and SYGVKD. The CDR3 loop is CAISEGRVGANEKLFF. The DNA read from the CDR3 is TGTGCCATCAGTGAGGGCAGGGTGGGAGCTAATGAAAAA.

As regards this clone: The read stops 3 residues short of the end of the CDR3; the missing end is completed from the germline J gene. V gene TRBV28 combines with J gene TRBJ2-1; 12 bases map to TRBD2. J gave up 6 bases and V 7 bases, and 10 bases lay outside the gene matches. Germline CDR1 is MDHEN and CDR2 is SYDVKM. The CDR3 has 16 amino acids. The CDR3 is CASKLAGGNIGNEQFF. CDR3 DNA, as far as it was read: TGTGCCAGCAAACTAGCGGGAGGTAATATCGGCAATGAG.

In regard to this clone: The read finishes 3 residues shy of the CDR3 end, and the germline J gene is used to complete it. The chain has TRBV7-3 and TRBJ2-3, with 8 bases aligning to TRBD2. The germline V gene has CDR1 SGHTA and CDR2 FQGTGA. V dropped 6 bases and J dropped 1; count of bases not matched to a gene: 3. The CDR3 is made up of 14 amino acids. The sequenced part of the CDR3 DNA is TGTGCCAGCAGTCTAGCGGGCCGCACAGATACG. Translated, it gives CASSLAGRTDT. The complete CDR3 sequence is CASSLAGRTDTQYF.

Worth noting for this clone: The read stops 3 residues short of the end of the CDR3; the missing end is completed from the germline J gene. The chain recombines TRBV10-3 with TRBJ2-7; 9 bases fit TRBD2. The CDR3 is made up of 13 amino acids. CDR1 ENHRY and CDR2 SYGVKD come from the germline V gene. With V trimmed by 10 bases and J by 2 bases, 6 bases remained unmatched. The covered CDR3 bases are TGTGCCACCTTAGCGGGAGCCGCCTACGAG. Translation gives CATLAGAAYE. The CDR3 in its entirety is CATLAGAAYEQYF.

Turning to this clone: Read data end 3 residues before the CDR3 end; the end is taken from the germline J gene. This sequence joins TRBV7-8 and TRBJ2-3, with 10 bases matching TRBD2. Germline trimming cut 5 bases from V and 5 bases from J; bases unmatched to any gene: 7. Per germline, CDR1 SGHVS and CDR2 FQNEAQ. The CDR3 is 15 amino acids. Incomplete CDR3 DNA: TGTGCCAGCAGCCCCTTCCGACTAGCGGGAGATACG. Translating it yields CASSPFRLAGDT. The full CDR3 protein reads CASSPFRLAGDTQYF.

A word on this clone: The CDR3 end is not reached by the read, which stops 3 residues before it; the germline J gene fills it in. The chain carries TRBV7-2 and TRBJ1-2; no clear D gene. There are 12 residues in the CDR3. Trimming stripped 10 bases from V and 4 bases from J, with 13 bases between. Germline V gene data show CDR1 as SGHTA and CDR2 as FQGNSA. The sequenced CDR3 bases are TGTGCCACCAGTGGCCGCCGCTATGGC. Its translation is CATSGRRYG. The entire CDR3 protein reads CATSGRRYGYTF.

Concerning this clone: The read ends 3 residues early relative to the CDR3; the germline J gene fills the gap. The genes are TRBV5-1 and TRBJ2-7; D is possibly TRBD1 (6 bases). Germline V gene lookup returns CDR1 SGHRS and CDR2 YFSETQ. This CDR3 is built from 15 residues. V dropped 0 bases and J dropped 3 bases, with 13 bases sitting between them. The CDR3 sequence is CASSLEGQSHYEQYF. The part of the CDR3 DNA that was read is TGCGCCAGCAGCTTGGAAGGACAGAGCCACTACGAG.

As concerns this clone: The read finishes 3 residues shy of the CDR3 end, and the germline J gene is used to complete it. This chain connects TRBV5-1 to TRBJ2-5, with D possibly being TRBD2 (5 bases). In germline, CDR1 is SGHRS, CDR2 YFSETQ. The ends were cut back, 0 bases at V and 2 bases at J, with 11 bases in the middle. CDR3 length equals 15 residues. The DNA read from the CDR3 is TGCGCCAGCAGCTTGGATTCGGGGAGTCAAGAGACC. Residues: CASSLDSGSQET. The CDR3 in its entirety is CASSLDSGSQETQYF.

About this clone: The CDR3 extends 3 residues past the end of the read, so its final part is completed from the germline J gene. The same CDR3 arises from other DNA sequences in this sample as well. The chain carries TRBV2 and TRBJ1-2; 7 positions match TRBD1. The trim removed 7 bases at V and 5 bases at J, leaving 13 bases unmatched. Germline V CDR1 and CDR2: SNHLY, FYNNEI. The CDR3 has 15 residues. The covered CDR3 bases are TGTGCCAGCACCTCACGGACAGGAAACAATTATGGC. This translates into CASTSRTGNNYG. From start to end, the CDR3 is CASTSRTGNNYGYTF.

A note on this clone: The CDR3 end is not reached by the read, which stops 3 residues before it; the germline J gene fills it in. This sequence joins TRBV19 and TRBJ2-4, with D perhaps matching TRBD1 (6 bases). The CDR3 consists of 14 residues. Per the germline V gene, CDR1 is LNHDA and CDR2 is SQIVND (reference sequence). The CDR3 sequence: CASSPTGPYQPQYF. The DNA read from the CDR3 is TGTGCCAGTAGTCCTACAGGGCCCTATCAGCCT.